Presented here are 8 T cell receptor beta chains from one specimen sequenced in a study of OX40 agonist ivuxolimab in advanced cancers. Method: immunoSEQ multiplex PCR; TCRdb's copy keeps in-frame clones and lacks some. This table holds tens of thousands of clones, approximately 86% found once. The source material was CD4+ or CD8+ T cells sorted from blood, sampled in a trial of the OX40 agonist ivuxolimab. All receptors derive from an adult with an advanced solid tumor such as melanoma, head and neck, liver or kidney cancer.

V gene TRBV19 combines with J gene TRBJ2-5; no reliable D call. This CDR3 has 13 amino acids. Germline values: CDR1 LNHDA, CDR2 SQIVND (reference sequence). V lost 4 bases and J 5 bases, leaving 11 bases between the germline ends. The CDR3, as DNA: TGTGCCAGTAGTACGGCTCTCCGGGAGACCCAGTACTTC. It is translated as CASSTALRETQYF.

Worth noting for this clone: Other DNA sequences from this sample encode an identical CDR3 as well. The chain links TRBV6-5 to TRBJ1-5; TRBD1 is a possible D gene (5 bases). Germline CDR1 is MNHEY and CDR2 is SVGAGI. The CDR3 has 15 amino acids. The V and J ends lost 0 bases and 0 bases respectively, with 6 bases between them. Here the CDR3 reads CASSYSGDSNQPQHF. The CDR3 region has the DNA TGTGCCAGCAGTTACTCAGGGGATAGCAATCAGCCCCAGCATTTT.

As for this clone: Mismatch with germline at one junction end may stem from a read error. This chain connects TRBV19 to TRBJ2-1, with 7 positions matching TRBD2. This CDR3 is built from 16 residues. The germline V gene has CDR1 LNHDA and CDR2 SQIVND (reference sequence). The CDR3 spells CASSIEASGSYNKQFF. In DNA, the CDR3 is TGTGCCAGTAGTATAGAGGCTAGCGGATCCTACAATAAGCAGTTCTTC.

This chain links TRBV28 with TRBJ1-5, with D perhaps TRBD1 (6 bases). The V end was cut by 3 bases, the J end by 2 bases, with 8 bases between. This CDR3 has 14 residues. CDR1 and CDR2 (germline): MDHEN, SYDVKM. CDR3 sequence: CASSLSGGNQPQHF. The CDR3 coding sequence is TGTGCCAGCAGTTTGTCAGGGGGCAATCAGCCCCAGCATTTT.

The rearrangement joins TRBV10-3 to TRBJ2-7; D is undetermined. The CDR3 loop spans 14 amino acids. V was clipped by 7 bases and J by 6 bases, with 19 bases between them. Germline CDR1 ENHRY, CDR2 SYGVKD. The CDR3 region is CAIKSEVYYGEQYF. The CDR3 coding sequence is TGTGCCATCAAATCCGAGGTCTATTATGGCGAGCAGTACTTC.

For the CDR3, the DNA is TGTGCCAGCAGCTTACAGACTAGCGGGCACAATGAGCAGTTCTTC. Encoded protein: CASSLQTSGHNEQFF. The V and J genes are TRBV7-9 and TRBJ2-1, with TRBD2 matching 10 bases. The CDR3 runs 15 residues. Per germline, CDR1 SEHNR and CDR2 FQNEAQ (reference sequence). V shed 2 bases, J shed 5 bases, and the junction held 3 bases outside the gene matches.

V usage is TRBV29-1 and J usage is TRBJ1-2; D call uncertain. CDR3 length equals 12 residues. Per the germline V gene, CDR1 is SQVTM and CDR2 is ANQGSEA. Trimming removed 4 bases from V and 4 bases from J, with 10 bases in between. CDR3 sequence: CSVVGRTYGYTF. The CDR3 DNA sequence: TGCAGCGTTGTAGGGCGGACCTATGGCTACACCTTC.

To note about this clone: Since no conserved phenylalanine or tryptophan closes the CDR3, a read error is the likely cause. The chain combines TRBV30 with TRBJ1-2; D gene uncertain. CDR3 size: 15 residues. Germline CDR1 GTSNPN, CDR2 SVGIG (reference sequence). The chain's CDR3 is CAWSVPRPNSYGYTV. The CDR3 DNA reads TGTGCTTGGAGTGTGCCGCGCCCCAATAGCTATGGCTACACCGTC.